This entry describes one TCR beta chain. These data originate in a study of blood T cell repertoires in COVID-19. The assay was immunoSEQ multiplex PCR, and TCRdb's table has in-frame clones only and misses some. The repertoire consists of 200,000 to 300,000 clones, with roughly 90% occurring once and the leading ten covering approximately 2%. The CDR3 extends over 14 amino acids. With 4 bases clipped from V and 3 bases from J, the junction kept 3 bases outside the gene matches. Germline V gene sequence: CDR1 SGHRS, CDR2 YFSETQ. This sequence originates from a man aged 25-45 years with active or convalescent COVID-19. J is TRBJ2-5 and V is TRBV5-1, with 10 bases lining up with TRBD1. Sequencing input: peripheral blood. CDR3 bases: TGCGCCAGCAGCGCCGGGACAGGGGAAGAGACCCAGTACTTC. Translation: CASSAGTGEETQYF. The complete variable domain, with remaining parts taken from reference TRBV5-1 and TRBJ2-5, reads KAGVTQTPRYLIKTRGQQVTLSCSPISGHRSVSWYQQTPGQGLQFLFEYFSETQRNKGNFPGRFSGRQFSNSRSEMNVSTLELGDSALYLCASSAGTGEETQYFGPGTRLLVL.